The 32 T cell receptor beta chains listed next were all sequenced from one sample in a study of T cells after yellow fever vaccination. TCRdb independently ran MiXCR on the 5' RACE reads; one entry per CDR3 protein. The sample includes more than 450,000 distinct CDR3 sequences, just over 20% of them seen just once. The sample here was PBMCs, taken less than 25 days after the first yellow fever vaccination. These receptors originate from a man aged 18 to 29 who received the YFV17D yellow fever vaccine.

The rearrangement joins TRBV5-6 to TRBJ2-4; D is possibly TRBD1 or TRBD2 (6 bases each). Germline CDR1 SGHDT, CDR2 YYEEEE. The CDR3 has 13 amino acids. Trimming shortened V by 3 bases and J by 11 bases, and 15 bases separated the two germline ends. The CDR3 region has the DNA TGTGCCAGCAGCTCGAATTACAGGGAGGTTCAGTACTTC. Translation: CASSSNYREVQYF.

The gene calls are TRBV5-4 and TRBJ2-2; 7 positions agree with TRBD1. Germline lookup yields CDR1 SGHNT and CDR2 YYREEE (reference sequence). Trimming cost V 6 bases and J 3 bases; bases outside gene matches: 5. This CDR3 is 14 amino acids long. The CDR3 DNA follows: TGTGCCAGCAAAGACAGGGCGGACACCGGGGAGCTGTTTTTT. It translates to CASKDRADTGELFF.

This clonotype was observed a handful of times. V usage is TRBV7-6 and J usage is TRBJ2-2, with no clear D. Trimming removed 4 bases at V and 0 bases at J, with 6 bases between. CDR3 length equals 14 residues. The germline V gene has CDR1 SGHVS and CDR2 FNYEAQ. CDR3 sequence: CASSWAANTGELFF. The CDR3 DNA is TGTGCCAGCAGCTGGGCAGCGAACACCGGGGAGCTGTTTTTT.

The rearrangement links TRBV11-3 to TRBJ1-1; maybe TRBD1 (6 bases). The CDR3 contains 12 residues. Germline assignment: CDR1 SGHNT and CDR2 YENEEA. V gave up 6 bases and J gave up 11 bases, with 16 bases separating them. CDR3 in amino acids: CASSRDIRRAFF. The CDR3 DNA reads TGTGCCAGCAGTCGGGACATTAGGCGGGCTTTCTTT.

The chain links TRBV7-2 to TRBJ1-4, with D possibly being TRBD1 (5 bases). Germline V CDR1 and CDR2: SGHTA, FQGNSA. Trimming removed 3 bases at V and 7 bases at J, with 15 bases between. There are 15 residues in the CDR3. CDR3 DNA: TGTGCCAGCAGCTTCCAGGGCACAAAAGGTGAAAAACTGTTTTTT. Residues: CASSFQGTKGEKLFF. Full variable domain (rest looked up from reference TRBV7-2 and TRBJ1-4): GAGVSQSPSNKVTEKGKDVELRCDPISGHTALYWYRQSLGQGLEFLIYFQGNSAPDKSGLPSDRFSAERTGGSVSTLTIQRTQQEDSAVYLCASSFQGTKGEKLFFGSGTQLSVL.

The chain joins TRBV20-1 to TRBJ2-7; 9 bases are a match to TRBD2. J gave up 3 bases and V 6 bases, and 6 bases lay outside the gene matches. The CDR3 is 13 residues long. The germline CDR1 and CDR2 sequences are DFQATT and SNEGSKA (reference sequence). The DNA for the CDR3 is TGCAGTGCCAACCCAGCGGGGGGCTACGAGCAGTACGTC. Protein sequence: CSANPAGGYEQYV.

This sequence joins TRBV28 and TRBJ2-5; no definite D call. The CDR3 covers 13 residues. The germline gives CDR1 MDHEN, CDR2 SYDVKM. Deletions cut 5 bases from V and 2 bases from J, with 9 bases between. The CDR3 protein is CASSRWRQETQYF. In DNA, the CDR3 is TGTGCCAGCAGTAGATGGCGACAAGAGACCCAGTACTTC.

V gene TRBV6-1 combines with J gene TRBJ2-1, with D uncertain. Germline CDR1 and CDR2: MNHNS and SASEGT. The CDR3 has 15 amino acids. Trimming shortened V by 7 bases and J by 0 bases, and 13 bases separated the two germline ends. The CDR3 loop is CASTPPGSSYNEQFF. The DNA for the CDR3 is TGTGCCAGCACCCCCCCCGGTAGCTCCTACAATGAGCAGTTCTTC.

This chain links TRBV2 with TRBJ1-1; 8 bases map to TRBD1. The V gene's germline CDR1 is SNHLY and CDR2 FYNNEI. This CDR3 has 13 residues. V was clipped by 8 bases and J by 1 base; unmatched bases: 3. In DNA, the CDR3 is TGTGCCAGCGCGGGACAGGAGAACACTGAAGCTTTCTTT. Translation: CASAGQENTEAFF.

CDR3 bases: TGTGCCACCAGTGATAGACTAGCGGGGGAAGTCTACAATGAGCAGTTCTTC. It codes for CATSDRLAGEVYNEQFF. The chain links TRBV24-1 to TRBJ2-1; TRBD2 matches 12 bases. The junction had 5 bases not matched to a gene; V was cut back by 3 bases and J by 3 bases. Germline CDR1 is KGHDR and CDR2 is SFDVKD. The CDR3 loop spans 17 amino acids.

In this sample, this clonotype turned up a few times. This chain links TRBV18 with TRBJ2-1; 7 nucleotides agree with TRBD2. The germline CDR1 and CDR2 sequences are KGHSH and LQKENI. With V trimmed by 2 bases and J by 5 bases, 9 bases remained unmatched. The CDR3 is 16 residues long. The CDR3 spells CASSPFRPSGHNEQFF. The CDR3 nucleotides read TGTGCCAGCTCACCATTCAGGCCTAGCGGACACAATGAGCAGTTCTTC. The whole variable domain, filled in from reference TRBV18 and TRBJ2-1, reads NAGVMQNPRHLVRRRGQEARLRCSPMKGHSHVYWYRQLPEEGLKFMVYLQKENIIDESGMPKERFSAEFPKEGPSILRIQQVVRGDSAAYFCASSPFRPSGHNEQFFGPGTRLTVL.

The rearrangement links TRBV5-1 to TRBJ1-2; the D gene is possibly TRBD1 (6 bases). The germline V gene has CDR1 SGHRS and CDR2 YFSETQ. CDR3 length: 13 residues. Trimming took off 6 bases at V and 7 bases at J, with 16 bases between the two ends. The CDR3 region is CASTLSGEGGYTF. Here the CDR3 DNA reads TGCGCCAGCACCCTGTCAGGGGAGGGTGGCTACACCTTC.

This clonotype came up many times. The rearrangement links TRBV29-1 to TRBJ2-1; the match to TRBD2 covers 7 bases. The CDR3 runs to 13 residues. V lost 4 bases to trimming and J lost 6 bases; unmatched junction nucleotides: 6. Germline V gene data show CDR1 as SQVTM and CDR2 as ANQGSEA. The CDR3 is CSVGLADFNEQFF. As DNA, the CDR3 is TGCAGCGTTGGTCTAGCGGACTTCAATGAGCAGTTCTTC.

This clonotype came up a few times. The J gene is TRBJ2-7, the V gene TRBV18, with a possible D match to TRBD1 (6 bases). Germline V gene lookup returns CDR1 KGHSH and CDR2 LQKENI. The CDR3 extends over 16 amino acids. V gave up 2 bases and J gave up 0 bases, with 14 bases separating them. The CDR3 reads CASSPENRASSYEQYF. In DNA, the CDR3 is TGTGCCAGCTCACCAGAGAACAGGGCGAGCTCCTACGAGCAGTACTTC.

The rearrangement links TRBV5-6 to TRBJ2-3; D remains ambiguous. The CDR3 length is 12 residues. Trimming took 2 bases from V and 10 from J, leaving 11 bases between them. The germline CDR1 and CDR2 sequences are SGHDT and YYEEEE. CDR3 in amino acids: CASSFYSAAQYF. The CDR3, as DNA: TGTGCCAGCAGCTTTTACTCAGCTGCGCAGTATTTT.

This clonotype was observed many times. J is TRBJ2-1 and V is TRBV27; perhaps TRBD2 as D (7 bases). Germline loops: CDR1 MNHEY, CDR2 SMNVEV (reference sequence). The CDR3 covers 16 residues. Trimming removed 7 bases from V and 7 bases from J, with 23 bases in between. CDR3 DNA sequence: TGTGCCAGCACCCAAGCGTGGGGGACTACAGGGAATGAGCAGTTCTTC. Protein sequence: CASTQAWGTTGNEQFF.

This clonotype was counted a few times. The V and J genes are TRBV4-2 and TRBJ2-7, with 9 bases lining up with TRBD1. The CDR3 runs 16 residues. J gave up 9 bases and V 0 bases, and 12 bases lay outside the gene matches. Germline V gene data show CDR1 as LGHNA and CDR2 as YNFKEQ. In DNA, the CDR3 is TGTGCCAGCAGCCAAGAAGGCGGGACAGGGCGTTGGGGGCAGTACTTC. Amino acid sequence: CASSQEGGTGRWGQYF.

The chain carries TRBV7-2 and TRBJ2-3; the D gene is possibly TRBD1 (8 bases). CDR3 length: 14 residues. Per the germline V gene, CDR1 is SGHTA and CDR2 is FQGNSA. V lost 8 bases, J lost 6 bases, and 18 bases lay in between. Here the CDR3 DNA reads TGTGCCAGCTCGGACAGGGAGGGGTGGGATACGCAGTATTTT. Residues: CASSDREGWDTQYF.

V and J are TRBV7-9 and TRBJ2-3; TRBD2 matches at 12 bases. This CDR3 region has 13 residues. The trim removed 2 bases at V and 13 bases at J, leaving 4 bases unmatched. Per the germline V gene, CDR1 is SEHNR and CDR2 is FQNEAQ (reference sequence). In DNA, the CDR3 is TGTGCCAGCAGCTTAACTAGCGGGGGGCCGGAGTATTTT. Protein product: CASSLTSGGPEYF.

The V gene is TRBV12-3 or TRBV12-4, the J gene TRBJ2-3; 9 bases align to TRBD1. CDR3 length: 15 residues. The V and J ends lost 4 bases and 2 bases, in that order; junction bases with no gene match: 4. The CDR3, as DNA: TGTGCCAGCAGTTCTCGGACAGGGGACACAGATACGCAGTATTTT. Protein: CASSSRTGDTDTQYF.

This clonotype was detected only a few times. The chain carries TRBV20-1 and TRBJ2-7; 7 bases fit TRBD1. CDR1 DFQATT and CDR2 SNEGSKA come from the germline V gene (reference sequence). V shed 4 bases, J shed 0 bases, and the junction held 12 bases outside the gene matches. This CDR3 contains 16 residues. Here the CDR3 DNA reads TGCAGTGCTATTGCCTCCGGGACAGTTCCCTCCTACGAGCAGTACGTC. This encodes CSAIASGTVPSYEQYV.

The gene calls are TRBV5-5 and TRBJ2-4; weak D call: TRBD2 (5 bases). CDR3 size: 14 residues. Trimming cost V 4 bases and J 1 base, with 9 bases left between them. Looked up from germline, CDR1 is SGHKS and CDR2 is YYEKEE (reference sequence). CDR3 protein: CASSPRGAKNIQYF. Written as DNA, the CDR3 is TGTGCCAGCAGCCCCCGGGGTGCCAAAAACATTCAGTACTTC.

The chain is built from TRBV27 and TRBJ2-1; D perhaps matches TRBD2 (5 bases). The germline gives CDR1 MNHEY, CDR2 SMNVEV (reference sequence). The V gene lost 5 bases and the J gene lost 4 bases, with 18 bases spanning the gap. This CDR3 region has 16 residues. The CDR3 DNA is TGTGCCAGCAGTCCCTTCGGAGAGGGATTATACAATGAGCAGTTCTTC. Its translation is CASSPFGEGLYNEQFF.

This sequence joins TRBV7-2 and TRBJ1-5; TRBD1 might be the D (6 bases). Germline loops: CDR1 SGHTA, CDR2 FQGNSA. With 8 bases removed from V and 7 bases from J, the gap between germline ends came to 21 bases. This CDR3 is 15 amino acids long. CDR3 sequence (DNA): TGTGCCAGCGGGTTGGGGCAGGGGAGAGGCCAGCCCCAGCATTTT. It encodes CASGLGQGRGQPQHF.

This clonotype was recorded at least ten times. This chain uses TRBV19 with TRBJ2-7; TRBD1 aligns across 7 bases. The CDR3 is made up of 18 amino acids. Unmatched junction bases numbered 11, after V lost 0 bases and J lost 0 bases. Germline V gives CDR1 LNHDA, CDR2 SQIVND (reference sequence). CDR3 protein: CASSIDRGCRDSSYEQYV. The DNA of the CDR3 is TGTGCCAGTAGTATAGATCGAGGATGTCGGGACAGCTCCTACGAGCAGTACGTC.

This clonotype was seen a few times. The rearrangement uses TRBV7-2 and TRBJ2-5; D perhaps matches TRBD2 (6 bases). Germline V gene lookup returns CDR1 SGHTA and CDR2 FQGNSA. V dropped 1 base and J dropped 3 bases, with 9 bases sitting between them. The CDR3 has 14 amino acids. The CDR3 nucleotides are TGTGCCAGCAGCTTAGAAGCTAGCGAAGAGACCCAGTACTTC. This gives the protein CASSLEASEETQYF.

Ten or more counts support this clonotype. This CDR3 is CASSLQGPGELFF. CDR3 nucleotides: TGTGCCAGCTCGTTGCAGGGGCCCGGGGAGCTGTTTTTT. The chain uses TRBV18 and TRBJ2-2; maybe TRBD1 (6 bases). Germline V CDR1 and CDR2: KGHSH, LQKENI. Trimming cost V 6 bases and J 6 bases, with 11 bases left between them. The CDR3 loop spans 13 amino acids.

The rearrangement uses TRBV20-1 and TRBJ2-5, with TRBD2 matching 9 bases. V lost 2 bases, J lost 5 bases, and 6 bases stayed unmatched. Looked up from germline, CDR1 is DFQATT and CDR2 is SNEGSKA (reference sequence). The CDR3 is 14 residues long. As DNA, the CDR3 is TGCAGTGCTAGAAGCGCGGGGGGGTCGGAGACCCAGTACTTC. Protein product: CSARSAGGSETQYF.

The J gene is TRBJ2-7, the V gene TRBV15; D possibly corresponds to TRBD1 (5 bases). Trimming pared 4 bases from V and 0 bases from J, leaving 13 bases between. This CDR3 contains 15 residues. Germline loops: CDR1 LNHNV, CDR2 YYDKDF (reference sequence). CDR3 bases: TGTGCCACCAGCAAACAAAAGGGGTACTCCTACGAGCAGTACTTC. This sequence encodes CATSKQKGYSYEQYF.

This clonotype was seen many times. V is TRBV11-2 and J is TRBJ2-1; D is unresolved. V lost 4 bases to trimming and J lost 8 bases, with 9 bases between them. Germline lookup yields CDR1 SGHAT and CDR2 FQNNGV. The CDR3 extends over 12 amino acids. The CDR3 sequence: CASSSRRDEQFF. The CDR3 DNA reads as TGTGCCAGCAGCTCCCGACGAGATGAGCAGTTCTTC. The variable domain in full, with the rest retrieved from reference TRBV11-2 and TRBJ2-1, is EAGVAQSPRYKIIEKRQSVAFWCNPISGHATLYWYQQILGQGPKLLIQFQNNGVVDDSQLPKDRFSAERLKGVDSTLKIQPAKLEDSAVYLCASSSRRDEQFFGPGTRLTVL.

This clonotype occurred a few times. The chain combines TRBV20-1 with TRBJ1-5, with 10 bases lining up with TRBD1. Trimming removed 6 bases from V and 5 bases from J; junction bases left unmatched: 4. The CDR3 is made up of 13 amino acids. Germline CDR1 and CDR2: DFQATT and SNEGSKA (reference sequence). In DNA, the CDR3 is TGCAGTGCCCTGACAGGGGGCGATCAGCCCCAGCATTTT. Protein sequence: CSALTGGDQPQHF.

The chain links TRBV28 to TRBJ2-7; maybe TRBD2 (6 bases). V was clipped by 6 bases and J by 7 bases, with 16 bases between them. The germline V gene encodes CDR1 MDHEN and CDR2 SYDVKM. The CDR3 is made up of 13 amino acids. CDR3 residues: CASRLRGSREQYV. The CDR3 bases are TGTGCCAGCAGATTACGGGGGTCGAGGGAGCAGTACGTC.